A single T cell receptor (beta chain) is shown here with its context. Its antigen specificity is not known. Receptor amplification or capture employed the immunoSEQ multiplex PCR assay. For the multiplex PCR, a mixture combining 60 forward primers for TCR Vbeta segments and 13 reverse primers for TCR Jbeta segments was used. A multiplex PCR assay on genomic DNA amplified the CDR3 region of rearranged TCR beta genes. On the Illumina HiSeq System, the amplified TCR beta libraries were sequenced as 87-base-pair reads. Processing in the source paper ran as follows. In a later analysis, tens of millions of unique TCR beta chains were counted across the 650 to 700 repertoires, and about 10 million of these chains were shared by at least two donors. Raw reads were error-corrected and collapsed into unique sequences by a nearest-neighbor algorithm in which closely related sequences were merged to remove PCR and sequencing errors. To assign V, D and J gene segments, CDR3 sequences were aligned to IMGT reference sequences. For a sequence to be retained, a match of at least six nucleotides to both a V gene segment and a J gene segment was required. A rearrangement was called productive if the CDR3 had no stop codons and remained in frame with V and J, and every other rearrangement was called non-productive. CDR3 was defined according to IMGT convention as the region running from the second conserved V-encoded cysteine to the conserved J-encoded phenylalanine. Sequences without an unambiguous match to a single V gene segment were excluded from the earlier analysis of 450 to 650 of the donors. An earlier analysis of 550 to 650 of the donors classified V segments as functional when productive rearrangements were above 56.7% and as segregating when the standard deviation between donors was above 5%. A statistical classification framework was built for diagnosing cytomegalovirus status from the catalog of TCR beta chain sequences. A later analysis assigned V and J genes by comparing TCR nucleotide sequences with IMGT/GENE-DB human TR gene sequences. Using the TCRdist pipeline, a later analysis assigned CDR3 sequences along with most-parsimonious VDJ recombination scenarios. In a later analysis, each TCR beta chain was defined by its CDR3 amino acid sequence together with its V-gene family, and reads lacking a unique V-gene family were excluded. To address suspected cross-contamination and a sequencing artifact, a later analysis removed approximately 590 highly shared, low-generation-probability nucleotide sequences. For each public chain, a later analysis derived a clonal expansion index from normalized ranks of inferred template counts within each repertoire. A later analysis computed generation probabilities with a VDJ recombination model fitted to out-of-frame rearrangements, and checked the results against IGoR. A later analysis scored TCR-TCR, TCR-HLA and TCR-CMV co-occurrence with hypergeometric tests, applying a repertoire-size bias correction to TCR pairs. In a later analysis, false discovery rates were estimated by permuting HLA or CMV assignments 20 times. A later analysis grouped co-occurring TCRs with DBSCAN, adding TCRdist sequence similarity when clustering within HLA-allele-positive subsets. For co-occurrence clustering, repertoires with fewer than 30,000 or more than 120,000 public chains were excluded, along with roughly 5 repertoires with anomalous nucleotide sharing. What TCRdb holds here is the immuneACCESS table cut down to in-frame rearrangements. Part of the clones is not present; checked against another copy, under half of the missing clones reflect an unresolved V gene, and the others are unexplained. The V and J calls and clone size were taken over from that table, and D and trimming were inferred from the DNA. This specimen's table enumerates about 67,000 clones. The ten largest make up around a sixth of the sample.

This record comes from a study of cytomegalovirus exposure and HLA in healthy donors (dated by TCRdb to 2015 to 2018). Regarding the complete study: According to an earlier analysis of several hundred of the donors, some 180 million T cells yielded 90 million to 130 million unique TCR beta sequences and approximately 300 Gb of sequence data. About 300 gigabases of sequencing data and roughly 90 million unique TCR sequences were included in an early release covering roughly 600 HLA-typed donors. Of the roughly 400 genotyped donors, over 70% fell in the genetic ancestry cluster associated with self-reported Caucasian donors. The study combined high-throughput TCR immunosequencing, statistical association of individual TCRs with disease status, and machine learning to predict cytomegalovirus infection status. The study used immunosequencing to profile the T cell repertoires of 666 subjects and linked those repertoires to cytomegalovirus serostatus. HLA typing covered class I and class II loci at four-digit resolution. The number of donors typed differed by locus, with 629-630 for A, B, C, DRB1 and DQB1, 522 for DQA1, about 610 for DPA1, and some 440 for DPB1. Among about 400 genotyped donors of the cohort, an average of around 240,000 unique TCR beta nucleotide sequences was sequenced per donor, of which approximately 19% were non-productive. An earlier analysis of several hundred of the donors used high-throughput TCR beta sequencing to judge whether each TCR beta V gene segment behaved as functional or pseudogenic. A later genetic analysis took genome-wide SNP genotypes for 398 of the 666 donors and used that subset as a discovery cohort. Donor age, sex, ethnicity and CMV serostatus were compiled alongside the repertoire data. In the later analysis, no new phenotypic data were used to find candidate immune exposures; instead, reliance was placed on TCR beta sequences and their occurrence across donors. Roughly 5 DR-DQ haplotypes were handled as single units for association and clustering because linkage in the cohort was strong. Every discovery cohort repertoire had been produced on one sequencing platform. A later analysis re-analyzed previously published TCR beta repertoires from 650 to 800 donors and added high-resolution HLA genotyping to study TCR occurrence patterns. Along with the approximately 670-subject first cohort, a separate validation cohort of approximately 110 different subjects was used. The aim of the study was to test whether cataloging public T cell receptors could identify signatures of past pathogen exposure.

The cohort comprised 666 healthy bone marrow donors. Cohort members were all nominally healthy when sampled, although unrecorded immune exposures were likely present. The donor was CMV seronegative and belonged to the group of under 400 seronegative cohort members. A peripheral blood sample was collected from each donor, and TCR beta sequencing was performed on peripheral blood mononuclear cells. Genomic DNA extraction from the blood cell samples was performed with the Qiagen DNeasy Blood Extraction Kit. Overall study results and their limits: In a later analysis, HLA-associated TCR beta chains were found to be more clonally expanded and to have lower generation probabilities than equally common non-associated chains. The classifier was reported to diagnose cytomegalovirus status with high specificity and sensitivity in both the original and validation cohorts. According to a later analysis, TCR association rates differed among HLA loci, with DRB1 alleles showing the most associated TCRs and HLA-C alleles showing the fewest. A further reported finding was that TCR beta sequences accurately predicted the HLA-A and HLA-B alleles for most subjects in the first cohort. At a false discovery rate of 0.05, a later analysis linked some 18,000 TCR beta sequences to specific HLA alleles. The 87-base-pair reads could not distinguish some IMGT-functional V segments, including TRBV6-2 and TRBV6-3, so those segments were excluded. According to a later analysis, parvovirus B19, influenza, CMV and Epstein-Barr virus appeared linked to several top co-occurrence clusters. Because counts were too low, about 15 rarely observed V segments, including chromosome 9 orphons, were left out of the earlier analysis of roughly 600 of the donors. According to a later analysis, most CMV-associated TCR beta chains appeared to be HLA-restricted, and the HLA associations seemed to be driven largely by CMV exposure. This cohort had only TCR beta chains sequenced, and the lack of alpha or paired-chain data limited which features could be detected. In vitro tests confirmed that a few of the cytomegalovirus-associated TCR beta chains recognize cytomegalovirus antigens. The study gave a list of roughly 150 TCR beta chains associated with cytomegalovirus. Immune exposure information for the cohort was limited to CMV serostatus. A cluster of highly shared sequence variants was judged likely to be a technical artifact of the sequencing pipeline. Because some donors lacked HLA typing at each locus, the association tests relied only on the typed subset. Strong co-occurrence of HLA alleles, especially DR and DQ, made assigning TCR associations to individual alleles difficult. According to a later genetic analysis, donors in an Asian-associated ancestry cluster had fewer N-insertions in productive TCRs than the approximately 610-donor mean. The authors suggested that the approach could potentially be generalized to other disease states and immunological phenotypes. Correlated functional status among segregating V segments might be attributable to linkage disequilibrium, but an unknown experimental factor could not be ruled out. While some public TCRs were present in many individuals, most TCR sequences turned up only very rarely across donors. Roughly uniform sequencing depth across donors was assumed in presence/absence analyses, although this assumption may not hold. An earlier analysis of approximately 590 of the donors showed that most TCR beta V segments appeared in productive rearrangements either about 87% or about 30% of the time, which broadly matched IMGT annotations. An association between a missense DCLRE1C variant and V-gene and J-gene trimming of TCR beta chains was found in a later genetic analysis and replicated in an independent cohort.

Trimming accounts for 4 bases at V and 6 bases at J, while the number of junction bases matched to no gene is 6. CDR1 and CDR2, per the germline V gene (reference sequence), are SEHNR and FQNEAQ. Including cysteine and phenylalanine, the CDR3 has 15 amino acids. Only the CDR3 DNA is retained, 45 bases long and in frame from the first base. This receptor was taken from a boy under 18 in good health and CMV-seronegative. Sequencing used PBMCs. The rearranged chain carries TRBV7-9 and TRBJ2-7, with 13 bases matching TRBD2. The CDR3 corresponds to CASSYGTSGTLEQYF. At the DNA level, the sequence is TGTGCCAGCAGCTACGGGACTAGCGGGACACTCGAGCAGTACTTC.